The 6 T cell receptor beta chains below were found in one sample sequenced in a study of T cell clonality in common variable immunodeficiency. Profiled with immunoSEQ multiplex PCR; TCRdb holds only in-frame clones, not every one. This sample comprises 80,000 or so clones, none seen once only. Sequencing was done on a sample of peripheral blood mononuclear cells. The source is a person between 18 and 75 years old in good health.

This clone has ten or more counts. The read comes to an end 3 residues before the CDR3 does, leaving the germline J gene to fill in the end. The gene calls are TRBV18 and TRBJ2-5; 8 bases are shared with TRBD2. This CDR3 has 15 amino acids. Germline loops: CDR1 KGHSH, CDR2 LQKENI. J lost 5 bases, V lost 3 bases, and 8 bases had no gene match. The covered CDR3 bases are TGTGCCAGCTCACCCGAGACTAGCGTCAGGGAGACC. The encoded protein is CASSPETSVRET. The complete CDR3 reads CASSPETSVRETQYF.

This clone occurred many times. The read gets to within 3 residues of the CDR3 end, and the germline J gene fills in the rest. This chain connects TRBV7-2 to TRBJ2-5; a weak D match, TRBD2 (7 bases). Germline V gene sequence: CDR1 SGHTA, CDR2 FQGNSA. This CDR3 has 14 amino acids. Trimming stripped 4 bases from V and 5 bases from J, with 14 bases between. The CDR3 bases that were read are TGTGCCAGCAGCTATTCCGGGGGGCACGAGACC. This gives the protein CASSYSGGHET. The entire CDR3 reads CASSYSGGHETQYF.

This clone occurred many times. Read sequence stops 3 residues before the CDR3 end, and the germline J gene provides the missing end. The chain carries TRBV10-3 and TRBJ2-7; D is unclear. Trimming removed 3 bases from V and 4 bases from J, with 7 bases in between. CDR1 and CDR2 (germline): ENHRY, SYGVKD. CDR3 length: 12 residues. The CDR3 DNA, read in part, is TGTGCCATCAGTGACGGCGGTTACGAG. This sequence encodes CAISDGGYE. The CDR3 as a whole reads CAISDGGYEQYF.

Many counts were recorded for this clone. The CDR3 end is not reached by the read, which stops 3 residues before it; the germline J gene fills it in. V usage is TRBV20-1 and J usage is TRBJ2-1, with TRBD2 matching 12 bases. Looked up from germline, CDR1 is DFQATT and CDR2 is SNEGSKA (reference sequence). The CDR3 is 16 amino acids. V dropped 3 bases and J dropped 5; count of bases not matched to a gene: 8. CDR3 DNA (partial): TGCAGTGCTAGTAAGAGACTAGCGGGAGACCACAATGAG. Its protein product is CSASKRLAGDHNE. The CDR3, in full, reads CSASKRLAGDHNEQFF.

This clone was detected many times. The CDR3 goes on 3 residues after the read ends, and that part is filled in from the germline J gene. The rearrangement joins TRBV20-1 to TRBJ2-5, with TRBD2 matching 10 bases. With V trimmed by 0 bases and J by 5 bases, 6 bases remained unmatched. Germline V gene data show CDR1 as DFQATT and CDR2 as SNEGSKA (reference sequence). The CDR3 contains 15 residues. The part of the CDR3 DNA that was read is TGCAGTGCTAGAGATGCTAGCGGGAGAATGGAGACC. Its protein is CSARDASGRMET. The whole CDR3 is CSARDASGRMETQYF.

This clone showed up many times. The read ends 3 residues shy of where the CDR3 ends; the end is completed using the germline J gene. The sample contains more than one DNA sequence encoding this CDR3. The chain combines TRBV20-1 with TRBJ2-3; TRBD1 is a possible D gene (5 bases). The CDR3 runs to 15 residues. The germline CDR1 and CDR2 sequences are DFQATT and SNEGSKA (reference sequence). The ends were cut back, 1 base at V and 0 bases at J, with 11 bases in the middle. The part of the CDR3 DNA that was read is TGCAGTGCTAGAGGACAGCGAATCAGCACAGATACG. Translated: CSARGQRISTDT. The whole CDR3 sequence is CSARGQRISTDTQYF.